This T cell receptor (beta chain) was observed in a study of Graves' ophthalmopathy and Graves' hyperthyroidism. Points from the study as a whole: Detection in blood was also observed for most expanded thyroid clonotypes above 0.001 frequency.

RNA transcripts yielded amplified TCR beta CDR3 regions. First-round RT-PCR employed HTBI primers, with a second-round multiplex PCR after it. MiXCR, run by TCRdb on the multiplex PCR reads, gives a single entry per CDR3 protein. The sample has about 400,000 distinct CDR3 sequences; 15% to 20% are singletons. Ineligible for inclusion were patients with other autoimmune diseases, uncontrolled infections, pregnancy or lactation. This clonotype was counted ten times or more. Antigen specificity is unknown. Input material: peripheral blood. This sequence originates from a woman under 30 with Graves' ophthalmopathy.

The CDR3 protein is CSVGRGQAFGGNTEAFF. The DNA of the CDR3 is TGCAGCGTTGGGAGGGGACAGGCCTTCGGGGGTAACACTGAAGCTTTCTTT. The genes are TRBV29-1 and TRBJ1-1; 8 bases match TRBD1. CDR1 and CDR2 from the germline V gene are SQVTM and ANQGSEA. J lost 2 bases, V lost 4 bases, and 15 bases had no gene match. CDR3 size: 17 residues.